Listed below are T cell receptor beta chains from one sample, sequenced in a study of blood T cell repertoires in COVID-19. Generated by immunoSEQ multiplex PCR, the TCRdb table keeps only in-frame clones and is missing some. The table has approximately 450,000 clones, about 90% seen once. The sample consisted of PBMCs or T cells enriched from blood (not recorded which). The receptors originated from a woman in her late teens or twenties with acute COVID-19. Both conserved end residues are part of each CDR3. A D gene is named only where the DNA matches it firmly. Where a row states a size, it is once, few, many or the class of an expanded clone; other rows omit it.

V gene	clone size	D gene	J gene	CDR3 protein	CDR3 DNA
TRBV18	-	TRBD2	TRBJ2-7	CASSASGSAYEQYF	TGTGCCAGCTCCGCTAGCGGGAGCGCTTACGAGCAGTACTTC
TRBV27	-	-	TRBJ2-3	CASSLNSFITDTQYF	TGTGCCAGCAGTTTAAATAGTTTTATCACAGATACGCAGTATTTT
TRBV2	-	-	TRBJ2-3	CASSAVQGSTDTQYF	TGTGCCAGCAGTGCGGTGCAGGGCAGCACAGATACGCAGTATTTT
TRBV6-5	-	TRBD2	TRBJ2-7	CASSYPRGGGYEQYF	TGTGCCAGCAGTTACCCTCGGGGGGGTGGGTACGAGCAGTACTTC
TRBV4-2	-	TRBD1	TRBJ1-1	CASSQAGPGGVTEAFF	TGTGCCAGCAGCCAAGCGGGTCCAGGGGGCGTCACTGAAGCTTTCTTT
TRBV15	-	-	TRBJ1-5	CASNRGYSNQPQHF	TGTGCCTCCAACCGGGGATATAGCAATCAGCCCCAGCATTTT
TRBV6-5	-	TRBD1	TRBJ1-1	CASSLRGGQGPLLF	TGTGCCAGCAGCCTCCGTGGGGGACAGGGGCCATTACTATTT
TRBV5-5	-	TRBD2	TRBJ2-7	CASSLTSGDSYEQYF	TGTGCCAGCAGCTTAACTAGCGGGGACTCCTACGAGCAGTACTTC
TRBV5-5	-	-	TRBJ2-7	CASRVSDIPYEQYF	TGTGCCAGCAGAGTCTCGGACATCCCTTACGAGCAGTACTTC
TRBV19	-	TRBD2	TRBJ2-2	CASSNPGGHSVGELFF	TGTGCCAGTAGTAATCCGGGGGGGCATAGTGTCGGGGAGCTGTTTTTT
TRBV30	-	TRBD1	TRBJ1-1	CAWSLDPGQRSTEAFF	TGTGCCTGGAGTTTGGACCCGGGACAGAGATCCACTGAAGCTTTCTTT
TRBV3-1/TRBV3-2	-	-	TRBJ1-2	CASSQAGAHGYTF	TGTGCCAGCAGCCAAGCAGGGGCTCATGGCTACACCTTC
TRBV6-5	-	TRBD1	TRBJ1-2	CASRGWDRNYGYTF	TGTGCCAGCAGGGGTTGGGACAGAAACTATGGCTACACCTTC
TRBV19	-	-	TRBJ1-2	CASSIRGGQSLRYGYTF	TGTGCCAGTAGTATTCGGGGTGGACAGTCTTTAAGATATGGCTACACCTTC
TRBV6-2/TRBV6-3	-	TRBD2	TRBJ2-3	CASTPTSVGDTQYF	TGTGCCAGCACCCCGACTAGCGTAGGAGATACGCAGTATTTT
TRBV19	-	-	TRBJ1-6	CASNLRGNSPLHF	TGTGCCAGTAATCTAAGGGGAAATTCACCCCTCCACTTT
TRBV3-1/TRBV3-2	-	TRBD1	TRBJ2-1	CASSQGRGLSYNEQFF	TGTGCCAGCAGCCAGGGCAGGGGGCTGTCCTACAATGAGCAGTTCTTC
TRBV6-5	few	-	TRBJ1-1	CASILTPNTEAFF	TGTGCCAGCATCCTGACACCGAACACTGAAGCTTTCTTT
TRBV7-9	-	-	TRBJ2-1	CASSLGQYNEQFF	TGTGCCAGCAGCCTAGGACAATACAATGAGCAGTTCTTC
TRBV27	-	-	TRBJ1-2	CASSPHQGLDYGYTF	TGTGCCAGCAGTCCCCATCAGGGGTTAGACTATGGCTACACCTTC
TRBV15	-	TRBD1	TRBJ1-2	CATSRGHLPGTGLPYGYTF	TGTGCCACCAGCAGAGGACACCTTCCCGGGACAGGGCTTCCATATGGCTACACCTTC
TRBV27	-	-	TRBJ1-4	CASSLGGRPTNEKLFF	TGTGCCAGCAGTTTGGGGGGACGACCAACTAATGAAAAACTGTTTTTT
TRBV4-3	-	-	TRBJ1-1	CASSHRGNTEAFF	TGCGCCAGCAGCCATCGGGGAAACACTGAAGCTTTCTTT
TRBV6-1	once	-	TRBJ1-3	CASSEFEESGNTIYF	TGTGCCAGCAGTGAATTCGAGGAATCTGGAAACACCATATATTTT
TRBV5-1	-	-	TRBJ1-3	CASSLEPGNTIYF	TGCGCCAGCAGCTTGGAGCCTGGAAACACCATATATTTT
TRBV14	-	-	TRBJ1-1	CASSQESIGANMNTEAFF	TGTGCCAGCAGCCAAGAGTCGATAGGGGCGAATATGAACACTGAAGCTTTCTTT
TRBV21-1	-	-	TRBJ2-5	CASITPGGKYQETQYF	TGTGCCAGCATAACCCCAGGGGGTAAGTACCAAGAGACCCAGTACTTC
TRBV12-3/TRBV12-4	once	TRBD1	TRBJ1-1	CASSSDRLTEAFF	TGTGCCAGCAGTTCGGACAGGCTCACTGAAGCTTTCTTT
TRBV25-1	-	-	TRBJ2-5	CASSTTGSRETQYF	TGTGCCAGCAGTACTACAGGGTCGCGGGAGACCCAGTACTTC
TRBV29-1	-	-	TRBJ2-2	CSVPYRGGYTGELFF	TGCAGCGTTCCCTACAGGGGGGGGTACACCGGGGAGCTGTTTTTT
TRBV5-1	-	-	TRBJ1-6	CASSPGGGSNSPLHF	TGCGCCAGCAGCCCCGGCGGGGGGAGTAATTCACCCCTCCACTTT
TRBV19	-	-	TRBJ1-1	CASTPDRPEAFF	TGTGCCAGTACCCCGGACAGACCTGAAGCTTTCTTT
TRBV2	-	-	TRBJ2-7	CASIGRGGSKTYEQYF	TGTGCCAGCATTGGGAGGGGGGGATCGAAGACCTACGAGCAGTACTTC
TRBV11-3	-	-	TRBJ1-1	CASSLGGQMNTEAFF	TGTGCCAGCAGCTTAGGAGGACAGATGAACACTGAAGCTTTCTTT
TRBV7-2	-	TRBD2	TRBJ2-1	CASSSSGSGVNEQFF	TGTGCCAGCAGCTCCAGCGGGAGCGGGGTAAATGAGCAGTTCTTC
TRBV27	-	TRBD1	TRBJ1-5	CASSSLHSRQGRSQPQHF	TGTGCCAGCAGTTCCCTACACTCCCGACAGGGGCGAAGTCAGCCCCAGCATTTT
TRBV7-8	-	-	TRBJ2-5	CASSLAGGETQYF	TGTGCCAGCAGCTTAGCGGGCGGGGAGACCCAGTACTTC
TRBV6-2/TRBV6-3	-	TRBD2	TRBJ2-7	CASSSKPGRTDYEQYF	TGTGCCAGCAGTTCCAAACCCGGGAGGACGGATTACGAGCAGTACTTC
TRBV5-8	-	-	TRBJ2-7	CASSLTGLQIYEQYF	TGTGCCAGCAGCTTAACAGGGCTCCAAATCTACGAGCAGTACTTC
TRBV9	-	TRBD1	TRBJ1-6	CASSGQGNSPLHF	TGTGCCAGCAGCGGACAGGGTAATTCACCCCTCCACTTT
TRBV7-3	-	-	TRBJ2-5	CASSPSTRLETQYF	TGTGCCAGCAGCCCGTCGACCAGACTAGAGACCCAGTACTTC
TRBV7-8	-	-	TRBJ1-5	CASSLGSVNQPQHF	TGTGCCAGCAGCTTAGGGTCGGTCAATCAGCCCCAGCATTTT
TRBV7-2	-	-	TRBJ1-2	CASSFDTNYGYTF	TGTGCCAGCAGCTTCGACACTAACTATGGCTACACCTTC
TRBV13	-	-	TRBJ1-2	CASSLGRQASNYGYTF	TGTGCCAGCAGCTTAGGAAGACAGGCCTCTAACTATGGCTACACCTTC
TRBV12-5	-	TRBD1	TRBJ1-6	CASGLVRDRVWSPLHF	TGTGCTAGTGGTTTGGTACGGGACAGGGTTTGGTCACCCCTCCACTTT